This entry describes one T cell receptor (beta chain). The authors ran a second PCR of 7 to 11 cycles using a sample-barcoded 5' primer and a J-beta primer mix. A single record per CDR3 protein comes from TCRdb applying MiXCR to the 5' RACE reads. The table lists over a million distinct CDR3 sequences, under 55% of them singletons. The data derive from a study of blood T cells in healthy people across ages. The CDR3 is 16 residues long. Trimming took 0 bases from V and 0 from J; bases not matched to a gene: 4. Germline values: CDR1 SGHRS, CDR2 YFSETQ. The sequence came from a woman aged 60-75 years in good health. The chain combines TRBV5-1 with TRBJ2-7; 9 nucleotides agree with TRBD2. Sequencing was carried out using blood. CDR3 sequence (DNA): TGCGCCAGCAGCTTGGAGACTAGCGGAATCTCCTACGAGCAGTACTTC. It is translated as CASSLETSGISYEQYF.